This T cell receptor (beta chain) was captured in a study of cytotoxic CD8 clonotypes in ibrutinib-treated CLL. Sequenced by immunoSEQ multiplex PCR; TCRdb stores in-frame clones only, minus some. The data hold a few hundred thousand clones, with around four fifths observed a single time. The CDR3 extends over 16 amino acids. Germline V gene sequence: CDR1 SGHTA, CDR2 FQGNSA. J gave up 7 bases and V 1 base, and 7 bases lay outside the gene matches. This TCR derives from a human donor with chronic lymphocytic leukemia. The chain has TRBV7-2 and TRBJ2-7, with 13 bases fitting TRBD2. This sample comprised PBMCs, obtained before ibrutinib treatment. The CDR3, as DNA: TGTGCCAGCAGCTTAGAACTAGCGGGAGGGCCTCGAGAGCAGTACTTC. Protein sequence: CASSLELAGGPREQYF.